Listed here are 18 T cell receptor beta chains from one sample, sequenced in a study of T-cell reconstitution after alpha-beta-depleted transplantation in children. Using unique molecular identifiers, the investigators prepared the TCRbeta library. TCRdb reanalysed the PCR reads using MiXCR and keeps one entry per CDR3 protein. The profile shows 250,000 to 350,000 distinct CDR3 sequences, 23% of them singletons. The specimen was PBMCs, mostly from graft donor cells, collected 180 days after TCRalphabeta/CD19-depleted stem cell transplant. Receptors were obtained from a male patient younger than 18 who had a stem cell transplant for acute lymphoblastic leukemia, so the T cells may come from the graft donor.

The rearrangement uses TRBV18 and TRBJ1-2; D might be TRBD1 (6 bases). With 4 bases removed from V and 7 bases from J, the gap between germline ends came to 16 bases. Germline CDR1 KGHSH, CDR2 LQKENI. The CDR3 extends over 14 amino acids. The CDR3 region is CASSQARGLTGYTF. CDR3 nucleotides: TGTGCCAGCTCACAAGCACGGGGGCTAACTGGCTACACCTTC.

The sample holds a few counts of this clonotype. V is TRBV7-7 and J is TRBJ1-3; weak D call: TRBD1 (5 bases). Per the germline V gene, CDR1 is SSHAT and CDR2 is FNYEAQ (reference sequence). Trimming removed 2 bases at V and 2 bases at J, with 10 bases between. The CDR3 consists of 15 residues. The CDR3 nucleotides are TGTGCCAGCAGCTTACAGGGCTTCCCTGGAAACACCATATATTTT. Translation: CASSLQGFPGNTIYF.

The rearrangement links TRBV7-8 to TRBJ2-7; TRBD2 aligns across 8 bases. Losses at the gene ends were 6 bases for V and 4 bases for J; bases not matched to a gene: 14. Per the germline V gene, CDR1 is SGHVS and CDR2 is FQNEAQ. The CDR3 is 16 residues long. CDR3 residues: CASRSLAGAVPYEQYF. DNA for the CDR3: TGTGCCAGCAGGTCTCTAGCGGGCGCCGTCCCTTACGAGCAGTACTTC.

This clonotype came up a few times. The chain carries TRBV7-9 and TRBJ2-7, with D tentatively TRBD1 (6 bases). The germline CDR1 and CDR2 sequences are SEHNR and FQNEAQ (reference sequence). The ends were cut back, 5 bases at V and 3 bases at J, with 14 bases in the middle. This CDR3 region has 14 residues. The CDR3 DNA sequence: TGTGCCAGCAGCCCCCCCCACAGGGTCTACGAGCAGTACTTC. Protein: CASSPPHRVYEQYF.

This chain links TRBV7-3 with TRBJ2-2; 10 bases line up with TRBD2. This CDR3 spans 17 amino acids. Trimming at V came to 5 bases and at J to 3 bases, leaving 9 bases not matched to a gene. Germline V lookup: CDR1 SGHTA, CDR2 FQGTGA. The CDR3 here is CASSGDISGRDTGELFF. The DNA for the CDR3 is TGTGCCAGCAGCGGGGACATCAGCGGGAGGGACACCGGGGAGCTGTTTTTT.

V and J are TRBV6-1 and TRBJ2-3, with D unresolved. Trimming left V 5 bases short and J 1 base short, with 10 bases between. Germline CDR1 is MNHNS and CDR2 is SASEGT. The CDR3 is 14 amino acids. The chain's CDR3 is CASSPTRGTDTQYF. The DNA for the CDR3 is TGTGCCAGCAGTCCTACCAGAGGCACAGATACGCAGTATTTT.

This clonotype turned up a few times. This sequence joins TRBV20-1 and TRBJ1-2, with D uncertain. V was trimmed by 3 bases and J by 7 bases, leaving 6 bases between them. The CDR3 totals 10 residues. Germline V CDR1 and CDR2: DFQATT, SNEGSKA (reference sequence). CDR3 sequence (DNA): TGCAGTGCTAGGAAGGTTGGCTACACCTTC. Its translation: CSARKVGYTF.

This clonotype was picked up a small number of times. The chain recombines TRBV18 with TRBJ2-3, with 7 bases that match TRBD1. Germline V gene data show CDR1 as KGHSH and CDR2 as LQKENI. With 5 bases clipped from V and 2 bases from J, the junction kept 10 bases outside the gene matches. This CDR3 region has 16 residues. The CDR3 nucleotides read TGTGCCAGCTCATCCGAACCGGGACAGATCACAGATACGCAGTATTTT. This translates into CASSSEPGQITDTQYF.

This clonotype appeared a few times. The chain is built from TRBV5-6 and TRBJ1-2; 7 bases line up with TRBD1. The CDR3 runs to 15 residues. The V segment lost 5 bases and the J segment 4 bases; nucleotides outside the gene matches: 11. The germline V gene has CDR1 SGHDT and CDR2 YYEEEE. CDR3 nucleotide sequence: TGTGCCAGCAGACCTAGAATACAGGGGCGCTATGGCTACACCTTC. This sequence encodes CASRPRIQGRYGYTF. The full variable domain, rest sourced from reference TRBV5-6 and TRBJ1-2, is DAGVTQSPTHLIKTRGQQVTLRCSPKSGHDTVSWYQQALGQGPQFIFQYYEEEERQRGNFPDRFSGHQFPNYSSELNVNALLLGDSALYLCASRPRIQGRYGYTFGSGTRLTVV.

The V and J genes are TRBV7-9 and TRBJ2-7; D unresolved. The germline V gene encodes CDR1 SEHNR and CDR2 FQNEAQ (reference sequence). This CDR3 has 13 amino acids. V dropped 6 bases and J dropped 4 bases, with 13 bases sitting between them. CDR3 bases: TGTGCCAGCAGGTCGGCCCAGGCTTACGAGCAGTACTTC. This encodes CASRSAQAYEQYF.

This clonotype was picked up a small number of times. The J gene is TRBJ2-2, the V gene TRBV5-1; D gene uncertain. The V gene's germline CDR1 is SGHRS and CDR2 YFSETQ. The ends were cut back, 2 bases at V and 1 base at J, with 3 bases in the middle. This CDR3 has 13 residues. CDR3 coding DNA: TGCGCCAGCAGCTTTGGGAACACCGGGGAGCTGTTTTTT. Residues: CASSFGNTGELFF.

This clonotype came up many times. This chain joins TRBV5-1 and TRBJ2-7; the D is unclear. This CDR3 has 13 residues. CDR1 and CDR2 (germline): SGHRS, YFSETQ. The V gene lost 2 bases and the J gene lost 3 bases, with 9 bases spanning the gap. DNA of the CDR3: TGCGCCAGCAGCTTTTACAGAAACTACGAGCAGTACTTC. It yields the protein CASSFYRNYEQYF.

This clonotype has a handful of counts. The rearrangement links TRBV12-3 or TRBV12-4 to TRBJ1-1; no definite D call. The length of the CDR3 is 14 residues. Deletions cut 1 base from V and 5 bases from J, with 11 bases between. CDR3 sequence (DNA): TGTGCCAGCAGTTTAGTCCGGCGGCAGACTGAAGCTTTCTTT. Its translation: CASSLVRRQTEAFF.

This CDR3 is CASSSGTSGTNEQFF. CDR3 nucleotides: TGTGCCAGCAGCTCCGGGACTAGCGGGACCAATGAGCAGTTCTTC. The chain couples TRBV7-3 to TRBJ2-1, with 13 nucleotides matching TRBD2. The length of the CDR3 is 15 residues. Germline V gives CDR1 SGHTA, CDR2 FQGTGA. After removal of 4 bases from V and 6 bases from J, the junction contained 3 bases not matched to a gene.

This sequence joins TRBV5-1 and TRBJ1-2, with D uncertain. The CDR3 runs 11 residues. Trimming took off 0 bases at V and 7 bases at J, with 4 bases between the two ends. Germline V lookup: CDR1 SGHRS, CDR2 YFSETQ. Here the CDR3 DNA reads TGCGCCAGCAGCTTGGGGGTTGGCTACACCTTC. Encoded protein: CASSLGVGYTF.

By sample fraction, this clonotype is medium-sized (0.01 to 0.1%). The rearrangement joins TRBV3-1 to TRBJ1-2, with D possibly matching TRBD1 (5 bases). CDR1 LGHDT and CDR2 YNNKEL come from the germline V gene (reference sequence). The germline V and J ends were trimmed by 4 bases and 10 bases, with 13 bases remaining between them. This CDR3 region has 12 residues. The CDR3 sequence is CASSLGPEDYTF. CDR3 DNA sequence: TGTGCCAGCAGCCTGGGACCTGAGGACTACACCTTC.

J is TRBJ2-3 and V is TRBV25-1; TRBD2 matches 13 bases. Germline-derived CDR1 and CDR2 are MGHDK and SYGVNS. This CDR3 comprises 16 residues. The V segment lost 2 bases and the J segment 6 bases; nucleotides outside the gene matches: 5. The DNA of the CDR3 is TGTGCCAGCAGTGAAAAACTAGCGGGAGGGCTTGATACGCAGTATTTT. Translating gives CASSEKLAGGLDTQYF.

V gene TRBV12-3 or TRBV12-4 combines with J gene TRBJ2-7; a possible D gene is TRBD1 (6 bases). Trimming removed 2 bases at V and 7 bases at J, with 21 bases between. The CDR3 is 16 amino acids. The CDR3 spells CASSLWQGPLSREQYF. The CDR3 coding sequence is TGTGCCAGCAGTTTATGGCAGGGGCCTCTCTCTCGGGAGCAGTACTTC.